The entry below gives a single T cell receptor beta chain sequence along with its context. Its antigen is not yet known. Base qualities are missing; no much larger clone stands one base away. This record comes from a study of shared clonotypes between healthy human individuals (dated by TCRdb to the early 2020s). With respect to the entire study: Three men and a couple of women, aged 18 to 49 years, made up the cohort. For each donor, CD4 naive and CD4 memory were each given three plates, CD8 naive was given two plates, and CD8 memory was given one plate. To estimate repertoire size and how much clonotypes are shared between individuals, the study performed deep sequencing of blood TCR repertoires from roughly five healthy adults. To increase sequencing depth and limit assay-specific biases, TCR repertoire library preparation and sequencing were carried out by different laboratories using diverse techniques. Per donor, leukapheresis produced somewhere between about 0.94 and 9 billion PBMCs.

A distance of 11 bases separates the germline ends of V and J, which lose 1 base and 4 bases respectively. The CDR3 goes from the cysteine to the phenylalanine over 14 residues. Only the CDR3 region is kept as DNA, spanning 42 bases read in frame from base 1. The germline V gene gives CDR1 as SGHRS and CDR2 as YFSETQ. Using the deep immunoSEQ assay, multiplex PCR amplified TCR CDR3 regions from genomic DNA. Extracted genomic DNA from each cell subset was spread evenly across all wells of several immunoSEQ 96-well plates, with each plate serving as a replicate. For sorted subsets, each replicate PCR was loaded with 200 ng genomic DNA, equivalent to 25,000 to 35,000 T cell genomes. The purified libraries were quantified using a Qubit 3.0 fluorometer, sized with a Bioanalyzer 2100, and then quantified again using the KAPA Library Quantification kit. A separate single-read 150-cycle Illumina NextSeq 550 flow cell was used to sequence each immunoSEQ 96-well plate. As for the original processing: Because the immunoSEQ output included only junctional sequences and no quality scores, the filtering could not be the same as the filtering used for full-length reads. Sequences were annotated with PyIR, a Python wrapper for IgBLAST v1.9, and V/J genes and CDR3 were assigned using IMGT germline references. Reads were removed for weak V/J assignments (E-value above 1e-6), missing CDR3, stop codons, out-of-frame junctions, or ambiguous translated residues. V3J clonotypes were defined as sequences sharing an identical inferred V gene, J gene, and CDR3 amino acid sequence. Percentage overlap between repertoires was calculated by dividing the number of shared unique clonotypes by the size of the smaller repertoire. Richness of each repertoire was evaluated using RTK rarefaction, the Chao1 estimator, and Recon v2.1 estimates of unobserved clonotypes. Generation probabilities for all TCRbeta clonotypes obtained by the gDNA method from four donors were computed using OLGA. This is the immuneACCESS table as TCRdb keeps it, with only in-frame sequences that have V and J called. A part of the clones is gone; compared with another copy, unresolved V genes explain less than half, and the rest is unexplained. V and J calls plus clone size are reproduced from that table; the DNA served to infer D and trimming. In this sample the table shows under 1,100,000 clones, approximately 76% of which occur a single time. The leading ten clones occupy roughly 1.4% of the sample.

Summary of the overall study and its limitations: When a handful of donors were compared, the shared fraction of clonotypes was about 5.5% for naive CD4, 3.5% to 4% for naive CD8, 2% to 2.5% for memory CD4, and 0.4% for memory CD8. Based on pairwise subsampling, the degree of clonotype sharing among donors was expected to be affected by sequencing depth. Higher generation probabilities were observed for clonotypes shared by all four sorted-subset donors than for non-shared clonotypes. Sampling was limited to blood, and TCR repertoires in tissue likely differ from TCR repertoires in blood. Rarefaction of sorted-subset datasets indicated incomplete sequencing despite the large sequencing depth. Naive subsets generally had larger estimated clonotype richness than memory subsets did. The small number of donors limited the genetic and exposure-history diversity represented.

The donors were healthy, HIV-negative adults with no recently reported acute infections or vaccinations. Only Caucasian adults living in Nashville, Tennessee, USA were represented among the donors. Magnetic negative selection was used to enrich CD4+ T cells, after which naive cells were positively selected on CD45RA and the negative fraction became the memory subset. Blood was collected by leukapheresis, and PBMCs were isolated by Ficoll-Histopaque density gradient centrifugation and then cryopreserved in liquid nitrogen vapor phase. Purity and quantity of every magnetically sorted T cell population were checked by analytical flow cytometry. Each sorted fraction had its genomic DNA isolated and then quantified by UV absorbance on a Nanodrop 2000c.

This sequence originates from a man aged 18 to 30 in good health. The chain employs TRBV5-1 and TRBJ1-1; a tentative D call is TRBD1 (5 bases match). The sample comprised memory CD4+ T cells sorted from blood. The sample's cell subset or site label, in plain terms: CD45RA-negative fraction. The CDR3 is CASSLSGRGTEAFF. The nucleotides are TGCGCCAGCAGCTTGTCTGGGAGGGGCACTGAAGCTTTCTTT.